Listed below are T cell receptor beta chains from one sample, sequenced in a study of T-cell memory formation after mild COVID-19. Via MiXCR, TCRdb re-called the 5' RACE reads, giving one row per CDR3 protein. The sample includes some 120,000 distinct CDR3 sequences, approximately 6.2% of them seen just once. Sequencing input: PBMCs or a T cell subset sorted from them (not recorded which). The receptors stem from an adult woman who had mild COVID-19 (a few samples of this study predate the infection). Cell type and time point are not known. CDR3s include the opening cysteine and the closing phenylalanine or tryptophan. D genes are given only for firm matches. Size is omitted from some rows. Given values are once, few, many or a class for expanded clones.

TRBJ1-2 | TRBD1 | few | TRBV27 | CASRDRVHGYTF | TGTGCCAGCAGGGACAGGGTCCATGGCTACACCTTC
TRBJ2-1 | . | few | TRBV20-1 | CSAKGQLYNEQFF | TGCAGTGCTAAAGGGCAACTTTACAATGAGCAGTTCTTC
TRBJ2-3 | . | many | TRBV18 | CASSSQDTDTQYF | TGTGCCAGCTCATCGCAGGACACAGATACGCAGTATTTT
TRBJ2-5 | . | . | TRBV5-1 | CASSLADPGGETQYF | TGCGCCAGCAGCTTGGCGGACCCGGGCGGAGAGACCCAGTACTTC
TRBJ2-5 | TRBD2 | . | TRBV5-4 | CASSLDSGQETQYF | TGTGCCAGCAGCTTGGATAGCGGGCAAGAGACCCAGTACTTC
TRBJ2-1 | TRBD1 | many | TRBV20-1 | CSARARTGVVYNEQFF | TGCAGTGCTAGAGCACGGACAGGGGTTGTCTACAATGAGCAGTTCTTC
TRBJ2-7 | TRBD2 | few | TRBV18 | CASSPRLAGGENGQYF | TGTGCCAGCTCACCAAGACTAGCGGGAGGTGAAAACGGGCAGTACTTC
TRBJ2-4 | . | . | TRBV7-3 | CASSLTGGDNIQYF | TGTGCCAGCAGCTTAACGGGGGGAGACAACATTCAGTACTTC
TRBJ2-7 | . | . | TRBV19 | CATSSSYEQYF | TGTGCCACCTCTAGCTCCTACGAGCAGTACTTC
TRBJ2-1 | . | few | TRBV7-2 | CASSLVGQGMYNEQFF | TGTGCCAGCAGCTTAGTAGGGCAGGGGATGTACAATGAGCAGTTCTTC
TRBJ1-4 | TRBD1 | . | TRBV3-1 | CASSPQRTGVNEKLFF | TGTGCCAGCAGCCCCCAGAGGACAGGAGTGAATGAAAAACTGTTTTTT
TRBJ2-1 | . | few | TRBV5-1 | CASSLALWEDGGWNEQFF | TGCGCCAGCAGCTTGGCCTTATGGGAGGACGGCGGGTGGAATGAGCAGTTCTTC
TRBJ2-3 | . | . | TRBV24-1 | CATSDHARADTQYF | TGTGCCACCAGTGACCATGCAAGGGCGGATACGCAGTATTTT
TRBJ2-1 | TRBD2 | . | TRBV20-1 | CSAREPGGYNEQFF | TGCAGTGCTAGAGAGCCGGGGGGGTACAATGAGCAGTTCTTC
TRBJ2-1 | . | many | TRBV3-1 | CASSQAGTNRNEQFF | TGTGCCAGCAGCCAAGCGGGGACCAACCGCAATGAGCAGTTCTTC
TRBJ2-3 | . | many | TRBV4-3 | CASSQAGDTQYF | TGCGCCAGCAGCCAAGCAGGGGATACGCAGTATTTT
TRBJ2-6 | . | few | TRBV29-1 | CSATGSQESGANVLTF | TGCAGCGCTACAGGCTCCCAAGAATCTGGGGCCAACGTCCTGACTTTC
TRBJ1-4 | . | many | TRBV10-3 | CAISDKGGYEKLFF | TGTGCCATCAGTGACAAGGGGGGTTATGAAAAACTGTTTTTT
TRBJ2-1 | TRBD2 | many | TRBV2 | CASSDGLAGALSYNEQFF | TGTGCCAGCAGTGACGGACTAGCGGGAGCTCTCTCCTACAATGAGCAGTTCTTC
TRBJ2-2 | TRBD2 | few | TRBV20-1 | CSARDRTSGGAYTGELFF | TGCAGTGCTAGAGATCGGACTAGCGGGGGGGCGTACACCGGGGAGCTGTTTTTT
TRBJ2-5 | . | many | TRBV11-1 | CASSVYLATETQYF | TGTGCCAGCAGCGTATACCTAGCGACCGAGACCCAGTACTTC
TRBJ1-5 | . | . | TRBV4-1 | CASSPNAGVNQPQHF | TGCGCCAGCAGCCCTAACGCAGGAGTCAATCAGCCCCAGCATTTT
TRBJ1-6 | . | few | TRBV7-2 | CASSLAGSKNSPLHF | TGTGCCAGCAGCTTAGCGGGGAGTAAGAATTCACCCCTCCACTTT
TRBJ2-3 | . | many | TRBV12-3/TRBV12-4 | CASSSRTASTDTQYF | TGTGCCAGCAGTTCTCGGACAGCTAGCACAGATACGCAGTATTTT
TRBJ2-2 | TRBD2 | many | TRBV7-2 | CASSSIGGRVTGELFF | TGTGCCAGCAGCTCTATTGGCGGGAGGGTGACCGGGGAGCTGTTTTTT
TRBJ2-7 | . | . | TRBV12-3/TRBV12-4 | CASSPETLQGINEQYF | TGTGCCAGCAGTCCCGAGACTTTGCAGGGAATAAACGAGCAGTACTTC
TRBJ2-7 | . | many | TRBV7-2 | CASSLSTGGRGYEQYF | TGTGCCAGCAGCTTAAGTACCGGAGGAAGGGGCTACGAGCAGTACTTC
TRBJ2-7 | . | many | TRBV7-8 | CASRPPWKPYEQYF | TGTGCCAGCAGACCCCCCTGGAAGCCCTACGAGCAGTACTTC
TRBJ1-3 | . | many | TRBV12-3/TRBV12-4 | CASGVWGLGNTIYF | TGTGCCAGTGGCGTGTGGGGGCTTGGAAACACCATATATTTT
TRBJ1-1 | . | few | TRBV2 | CASSEYEGAYKLF | TGTGCCAGCAGTGAATACGAAGGCGCTTACAAACTTTTT
TRBJ2-3 | TRBD1 | . | TRBV4-2 | CASAAGGLLGTLADTQYF | TGTGCCAGCGCCGCAGGGGGCCTCCTCGGAACACTGGCAGATACGCAGTATTTT
TRBJ2-7 | TRBD2 | many | TRBV7-9 | CASSSRRAGAYEQYF | TGTGCCAGCAGCTCTCGTAGGGCGGGAGCCTACGAGCAGTACTTC
TRBJ2-1 | . | few | TRBV2 | CASSARLASEQFF | TGTGCCAGCAGCGCCAGACTCGCAAGTGAGCAGTTCTTC
TRBJ1-5 | . | many | TRBV12-3/TRBV12-4 | CASSPSWGSQPQHF | TGTGCCAGCAGTCCTAGTTGGGGCTCCCAGCCCCAGCATTTT
TRBJ1-6 | . | few | TRBV2 | CASTRQYNSPLHF | TGTGCCAGCACGAGACAGTATAATTCACCCCTCCACTTT
TRBJ2-7 | . | . | TRBV5-1 | CASSLGPGVGQYF | TGCGCCAGCAGCTTGGGCCCAGGGGTAGGGCAGTACTTC
TRBJ1-5 | . | . | TRBV12-3/TRBV12-4 | CASSYRTVNSNQPQHF | TGTGCCAGCAGCTACCGGACGGTGAATAGCAATCAGCCCCAGCATTTT
TRBJ1-2 | . | few | TRBV29-1 | CSVRQANYGYTF | TGCAGCGTTCGACAGGCTAACTATGGCTACACCTTC
TRBJ2-3 | . | few | TRBV12-3/TRBV12-4 | CASSLFRGTRDTQYF | TGTGCCAGCAGTTTGTTCCGGGGAACCCGAGATACGCAGTATTTT
TRBJ2-1 | . | . | TRBV7-8 | CASGNGGGNYNEQFF | TGTGCCAGCGGCAATGGTGGGGGCAACTACAATGAGCAGTTCTTC
TRBJ1-5 | . | many | TRBV6-5 | CASSYAGNQPQHF | TGTGCCAGCAGTTACGCAGGGAATCAGCCCCAGCATTTT
TRBJ1-5 | TRBD1 | many | TRBV6-5 | CAILDRLSNQPQHF | TGTGCCATCCTGGACAGGCTTAGCAATCAGCCCCAGCATTTT
TRBJ2-7 | . | many | TRBV5-1 | CASSLGQLNTYEQYF | TGCGCCAGCAGCTTGGGACAGCTTAACACCTACGAGCAGTACTTC
TRBJ2-3 | . | few | TRBV11-1 | CASSLTPSGGTQYF | TGTGCCAGCAGCTTAACTCCATCTGGGGGTACGCAGTATTTT
TRBJ2-7 | . | many | TRBV5-1 | CASTGGDRESYEQYF | TGCGCCAGCACCGGAGGGGACCGAGAATCCTACGAGCAGTACTTC
TRBJ2-5 | . | . | TRBV7-2 | CASSLVLRETQYF | TGTGCCAGCAGCTTAGTCCTGAGGGAGACCCAGTACTTC
TRBJ2-7 | . | . | TRBV20-1 | CSAKPGSSYEQYF | TGCAGTGCAAAACCAGGGAGCTCCTACGAGCAGTACTTC
TRBJ1-1 | TRBD1 | . | TRBV20-1 | CSARPGTGVAEAFF | TGCAGTGCTAGACCCGGGACAGGGGTAGCCGAAGCTTTCTTT
TRBJ2-1 | TRBD1 | many | TRBV29-1 | CSVEDQGQALNEQFF | TGCAGCGTTGAAGATCAAGGACAGGCCCTAAATGAGCAGTTCTTC
TRBJ1-3 | . | few | TRBV29-1 | CSVEDLGDSGNTIYF | TGCAGCGTTGAAGACCTTGGGGACTCTGGAAACACCATATATTTT
TRBJ2-2 | . | . | TRBV5-1 | CASSEPTGNTGELFF | TGCGCCAGCAGCGAGCCGACAGGGAACACCGGGGAGCTGTTTTTT
TRBJ1-2 | . | . | TRBV29-1 | CSVTSPSYGYTF | TGCAGCGTAACAAGCCCATCATATGGCTACACCTTC
TRBJ1-5 | . | few | TRBV5-5 | CASSLNRDQPQHF | TGTGCCAGCAGCTTGAACCGAGATCAGCCCCAGCATTTT
TRBJ2-1 | . | few | TRBV10-2 | CASSVLLSRNEQFF | TGCGCCAGCAGCGTCCTCCTCTCCCGTAATGAGCAGTTCTTC
TRBJ1-5 | TRBD1 | few | TRBV24-1 | CATSPRDSHQPQHF | TGTGCCACCTCCCCCCGGGACAGCCATCAGCCCCAGCATTTT
TRBJ2-3 | . | many | TRBV5-1 | CASSLGQGWTDTQYF | TGCGCCAGCAGCTTGGGGCAGGGTTGGACAGATACGCAGTATTTT
TRBJ2-3 | . | few | TRBV3-1 | CASSILGGHRTDTQYF | TGTGCCAGCAGTATACTTGGGGGACACAGAACAGATACGCAGTATTTT
TRBJ2-2 | . | few | TRBV12-3/TRBV12-4 | CASSLPGPEVVRRNGELFF | TGTGCCAGCAGTTTGCCGGGACCTGAGGTGGTCCGTCGGAACGGGGAGCTGTTTTTT
TRBJ1-2 | . | . | TRBV7-2 | CASSLAGFDGYTF | TGTGCCAGCAGCTTGGCCGGGTTCGATGGCTACACCTTC
TRBJ1-2 | TRBD1 | . | TRBV29-1 | CSVEQDRLRDGYTF | TGCAGCGTTGAACAGGACAGGTTAAGGGATGGCTACACCTTC